A single sample gave rise to the 3 T cell receptor beta chains below, sequenced in a study of T cell changes during pregnancy in multiple sclerosis. Clones were read by immunoSEQ multiplex PCR, and TCRdb kept only the in-frame ones, dropping some. This sample yields about 87,000 clones, of which 85% to 95% are seen a single time; less than 1.5% belongs to the top ten. The sample in question was peripheral blood, obtained in the third trimester of pregnancy. The receptors derive from a female donor in good health, enrolled as a control in a pregnancy study.

V gene TRBV5-4 combines with J gene TRBJ2-2; 7 bases line up with TRBD1. From germline, CDR1 is SGHNT and CDR2 YYREEE (reference sequence). With V trimmed by 4 bases and J by 0 bases, 6 bases remained unmatched. The CDR3 has 16 residues. The CDR3 loop is CASSPRQGSNTGELFF. DNA for the CDR3: TGTGCCAGCAGCCCCAGACAGGGTTCGAACACCGGGGAGCTGTTTTTT.

The J gene is TRBJ1-5, the V gene TRBV15; TRBD1 matches 8 bases. CDR3 size: 17 residues. CDR1 and CDR2 (germline): LNHNV, YYDKDF (reference sequence). J lost 7 bases, V lost 5 bases, and 16 bases had no gene match. CDR3 nucleotides: TGTGCCACCAGCGACCCGGACAGGGCCCTTTTTTGGCAGCCCCAGCATTTT. Translating gives CATSDPDRALFWQPQHF.

The rearrangement uses TRBV28 and TRBJ1-4; D is unresolved. Germline assignment: CDR1 MDHEN and CDR2 SYDVKM. The CDR3 covers 15 residues. Deletions cut 5 bases from V and 0 bases from J, with 10 bases between. The CDR3 region has the DNA TGTGCCAGCAGTCCCCCAGTTGCAACTAATGAAAAACTGTTTTTT. The encoded protein is CASSPPVATNEKLFF.